A single sample is the source of the 5 T cell receptor beta chains below, sequenced in a study of T-cell reconstitution after alpha-beta-depleted transplantation in children. Unique molecular identifiers were used to barcode this TCRbeta library. TCRdb fed the PCR reads into MiXCR, producing one record per CDR3 protein. Of roughly 30,000 distinct CDR3 sequences detected, under 8% appear once; the ten largest clones hold 25% to 30%. Their target antigens are unknown. Regarding the study as a whole: At around two months after transplant, the alpha-beta T cells were reportedly derived from several hundred expanded clones that came from non-depleted graft cells.

The sequencing used peripheral blood, collected 60 days after TCRalphabeta/CD19-depleted stem cell transplant. These TCRs come from a child less than two years old who had a stem cell transplant for acute myeloid leukemia, so the T cells may come from the graft donor.

This clonotype was seen ten or more times. J is TRBJ2-2 and V is TRBV9, with 10 bases fitting TRBD1. The V gene end was trimmed by 4 bases and the J gene end by 3 bases; junction bases not matched to a gene: 12. CDR3 length: 18 residues. Germline loops: CDR1 SGDLS, CDR2 YYNGEE. The CDR3 loop reads CASSTHLWGTGDTGELFF. Here the CDR3 DNA reads TGTGCCAGCAGCACCCACCTATGGGGGACAGGGGACACCGGGGAGCTGTTTTTT.

Ten or more counts support this clonotype. The chain carries TRBV12-3 or TRBV12-4 and TRBJ2-2; the D is unclear. V lost 10 bases and J 8 bases, leaving 11 bases between the germline ends. There are 11 residues in the CDR3. DNA for the CDR3: TGTGCCACCTTAAGGTGGGGGGAGCTGTTTTTT. Its translation is CATLRWGELFF.

This clonotype was counted many times. This rearrangement joins TRBV7-9 to TRBJ1-6; no clear D gene. Germline loops: CDR1 SEHNR, CDR2 FQNEAQ (reference sequence). The CDR3 consists of 14 residues. With 2 bases removed from V and 7 bases from J, the gap between germline ends came to 9 bases. The CDR3 spells CASSLKKGNSPLHF. The DNA of the CDR3 is TGTGCCAGCAGCTTAAAAAAAGGGAATTCACCCCTCCACTTT.

This clonotype was recorded many times. V and J are TRBV19 and TRBJ2-6, with D tentatively TRBD1 (6 bases). Between the trimmed V and J ends, which lost 7 bases and 1 base, there was a span of 17 bases. In germline, CDR1 is LNHDA, CDR2 SQIVND (reference sequence). The CDR3 consists of 17 residues. CDR3 DNA: TGTGCCAGTACCGATGGACAGCTAAGATCTGGGGCCAACGTCCTGACTTTC. Its protein is CASTDGQLRSGANVLTF.

This clonotype was detected ten times or more. This sequence joins TRBV4-3 and TRBJ2-1; D is ambiguous. V lost 0 bases and J 6 bases, leaving 12 bases between the germline ends. This CDR3 has 15 residues. Germline V lookup: CDR1 LGHNA, CDR2 YSLEER. The CDR3 sequence is CASSQDGWAPNEQFF. The DNA for the CDR3 is TGCGCCAGCAGCCAAGATGGGTGGGCCCCCAATGAGCAGTTCTTC.